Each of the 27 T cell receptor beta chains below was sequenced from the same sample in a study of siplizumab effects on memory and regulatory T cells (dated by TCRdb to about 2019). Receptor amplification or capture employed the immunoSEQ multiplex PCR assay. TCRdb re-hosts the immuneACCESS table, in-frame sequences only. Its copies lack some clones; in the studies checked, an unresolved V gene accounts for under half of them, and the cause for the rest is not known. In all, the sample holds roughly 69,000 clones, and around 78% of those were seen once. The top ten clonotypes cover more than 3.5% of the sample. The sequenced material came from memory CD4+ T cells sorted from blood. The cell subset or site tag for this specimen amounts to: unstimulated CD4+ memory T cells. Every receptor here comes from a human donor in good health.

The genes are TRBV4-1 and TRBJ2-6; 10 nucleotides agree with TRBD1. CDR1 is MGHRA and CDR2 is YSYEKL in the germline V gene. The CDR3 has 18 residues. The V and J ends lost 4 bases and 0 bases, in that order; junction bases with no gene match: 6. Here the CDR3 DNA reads TGCGCCAGCAGCCGCGGACAGGGGGGCTCCTCTGGGGCCAACGTCCTGACTTTC. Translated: CASSRGQGGSSGANVLTF.

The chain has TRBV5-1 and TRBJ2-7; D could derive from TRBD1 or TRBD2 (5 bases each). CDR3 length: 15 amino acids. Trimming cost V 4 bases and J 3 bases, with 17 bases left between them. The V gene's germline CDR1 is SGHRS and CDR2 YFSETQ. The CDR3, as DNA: TGCGCCAGCAGCATGACAGAGGTGGGGGACTACGAGCAGTACTTC. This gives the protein CASSMTEVGDYEQYF. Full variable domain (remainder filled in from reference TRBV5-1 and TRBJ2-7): KAGVTQTPRYLIKTRGQQVTLSCSPISGHRSVSWYQQTPGQGLQFLFEYFSETQRNKGNFPGRFSGRQFSNSRSEMNVSTLELGDSALYLCASSMTEVGDYEQYFGPGTRLTVT.

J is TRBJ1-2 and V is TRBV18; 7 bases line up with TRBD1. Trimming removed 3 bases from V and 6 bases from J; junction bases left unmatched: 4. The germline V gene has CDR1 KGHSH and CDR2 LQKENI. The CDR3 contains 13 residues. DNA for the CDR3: TGTGCCAGCTCACCCCGACAGGGTCATGGCTACACCTTC. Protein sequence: CASSPRQGHGYTF.

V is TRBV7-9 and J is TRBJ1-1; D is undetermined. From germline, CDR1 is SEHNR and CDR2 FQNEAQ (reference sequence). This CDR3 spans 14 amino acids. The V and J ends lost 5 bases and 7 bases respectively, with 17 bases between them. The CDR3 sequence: CASSGIGRPGEAFF. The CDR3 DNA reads TGTGCCAGCAGCGGCATCGGGAGGCCGGGTGAAGCTTTCTTT.

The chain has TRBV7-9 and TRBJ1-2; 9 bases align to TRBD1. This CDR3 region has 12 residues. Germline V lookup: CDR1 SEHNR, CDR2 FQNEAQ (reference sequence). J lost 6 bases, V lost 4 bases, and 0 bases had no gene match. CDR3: CASSWDRDGYTF. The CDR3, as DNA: TGTGCCAGCAGCTGGGACAGGGATGGCTACACCTTC. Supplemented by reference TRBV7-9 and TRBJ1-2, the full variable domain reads DTGVSQNPRHKITKRGQNVTFRCDPISEHNRLYWYRQTLGQGPEFLTYFQNEAQLEKSRLLSDRFSAERPKGSFSTLEIQRTEQGDSAMYLCASSWDRDGYTFGSGTRLTVV.

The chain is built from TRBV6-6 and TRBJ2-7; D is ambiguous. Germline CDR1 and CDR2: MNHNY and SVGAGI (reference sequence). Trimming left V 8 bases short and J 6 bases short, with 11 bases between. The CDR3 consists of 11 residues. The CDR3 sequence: CASGVGIEQYF. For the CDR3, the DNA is TGTGCCAGCGGGGTTGGGATCGAGCAGTACTTC.

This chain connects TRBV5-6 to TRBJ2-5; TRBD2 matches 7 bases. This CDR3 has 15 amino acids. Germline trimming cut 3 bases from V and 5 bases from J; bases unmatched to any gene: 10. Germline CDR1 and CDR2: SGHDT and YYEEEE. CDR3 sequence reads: CASSSSLAIQETQYF. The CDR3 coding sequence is TGTGCCAGCAGCTCATCACTAGCGATTCAGGAGACCCAGTACTTC.

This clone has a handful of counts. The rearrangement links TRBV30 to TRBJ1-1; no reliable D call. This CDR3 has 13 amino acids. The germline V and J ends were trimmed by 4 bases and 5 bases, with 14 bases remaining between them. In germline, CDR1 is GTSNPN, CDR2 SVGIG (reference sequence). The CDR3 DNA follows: TGTGCCTGGATCCTGAACAGCGGTACTGAAGCTTTCTTT. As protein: CAWILNSGTEAFF.

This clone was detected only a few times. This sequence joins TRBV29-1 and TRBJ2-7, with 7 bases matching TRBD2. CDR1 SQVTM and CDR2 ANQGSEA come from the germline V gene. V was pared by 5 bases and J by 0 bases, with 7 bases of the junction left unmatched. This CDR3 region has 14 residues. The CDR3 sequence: CSVSERTSSYEQYF. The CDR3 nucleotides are TGCAGCGTTTCTGAGAGGACTAGCTCCTACGAGCAGTACTTC.

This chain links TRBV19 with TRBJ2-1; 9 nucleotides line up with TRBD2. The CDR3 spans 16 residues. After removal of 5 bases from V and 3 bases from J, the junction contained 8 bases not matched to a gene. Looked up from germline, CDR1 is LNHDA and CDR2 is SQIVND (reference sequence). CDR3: CASSPVSGSFYNEQFF. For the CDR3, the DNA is TGTGCCAGTAGTCCCGTTAGCGGGAGCTTCTACAATGAGCAGTTCTTC.

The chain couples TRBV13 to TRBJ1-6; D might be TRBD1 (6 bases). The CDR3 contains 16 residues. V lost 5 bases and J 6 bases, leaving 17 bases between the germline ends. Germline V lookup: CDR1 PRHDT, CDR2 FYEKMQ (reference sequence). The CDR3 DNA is TGTGCCAGCAGCCACACGGACAGCGCAACTAATTCACCCCTCCACTTT. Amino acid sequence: CASSHTDSATNSPLHF.

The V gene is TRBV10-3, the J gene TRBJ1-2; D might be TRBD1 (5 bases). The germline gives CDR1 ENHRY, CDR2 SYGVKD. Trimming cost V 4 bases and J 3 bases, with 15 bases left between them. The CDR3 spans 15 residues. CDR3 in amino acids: CAISVSPTEYYGYTF. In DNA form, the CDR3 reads TGTGCCATCAGTGTATCCCCGACAGAATACTATGGCTACACCTTC.

Here the CDR3 reads CASSSGTGHWYEQYF. The CDR3 region has the DNA TGTGCCAGCAGCTCAGGGACGGGGCATTGGTACGAGCAGTACTTC. The chain couples TRBV7-6 to TRBJ2-7; either TRBD1 or TRBD2 may fit D (5 bases each). The length of the CDR3 is 15 residues. V lost 4 bases to trimming and J lost 4 bases, with 17 bases between them. Germline CDR1 is SGHVS and CDR2 is FNYEAQ.

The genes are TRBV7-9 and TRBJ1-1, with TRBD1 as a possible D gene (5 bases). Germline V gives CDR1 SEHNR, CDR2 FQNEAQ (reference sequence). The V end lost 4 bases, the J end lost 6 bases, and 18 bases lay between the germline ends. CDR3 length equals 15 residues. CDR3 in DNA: TGTGCCAGCAGCTCCCATCAGGGTATTGGTGCTGAAGCTTTCTTT. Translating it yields CASSSHQGIGAEAFF.

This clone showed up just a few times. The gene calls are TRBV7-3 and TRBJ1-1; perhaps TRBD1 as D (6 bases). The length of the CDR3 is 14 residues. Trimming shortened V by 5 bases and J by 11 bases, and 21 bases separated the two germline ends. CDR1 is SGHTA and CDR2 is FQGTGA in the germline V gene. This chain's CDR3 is CASSVGGEQGRAFF. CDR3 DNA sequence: TGTGCCAGCAGCGTAGGGGGTGAACAGGGCCGGGCTTTCTTT.

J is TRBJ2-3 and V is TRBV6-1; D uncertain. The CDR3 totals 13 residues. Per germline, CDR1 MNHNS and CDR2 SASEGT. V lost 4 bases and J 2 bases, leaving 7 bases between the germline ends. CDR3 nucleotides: TGTGCCAGCAGTGCTTCAATCACAGATACGCAGTATTTT. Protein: CASSASITDTQYF.

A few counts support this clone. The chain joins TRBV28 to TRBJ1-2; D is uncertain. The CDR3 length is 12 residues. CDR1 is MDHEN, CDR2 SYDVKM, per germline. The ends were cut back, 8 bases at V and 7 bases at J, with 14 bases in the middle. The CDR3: CASEQSRGGYTF. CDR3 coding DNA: TGTGCCAGCGAGCAGTCTCGGGGTGGCTACACCTTC.

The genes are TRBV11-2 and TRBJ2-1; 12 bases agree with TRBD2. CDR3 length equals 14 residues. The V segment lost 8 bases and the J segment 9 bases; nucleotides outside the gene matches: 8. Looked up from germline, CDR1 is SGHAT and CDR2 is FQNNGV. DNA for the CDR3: TGTGCCAGCTCAGGGACTAGCGGGCTCGGTGAGCAGTTCTTC. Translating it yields CASSGTSGLGEQFF.

The CDR3 DNA reads TGTGCCAGCAGCTTGAGTAACGAGCAGTACTTC. Amino acid sequence: CASSLSNEQYF. V gene TRBV7-9 combines with J gene TRBJ2-7, with D hard to call. The CDR3 contains 11 residues. The germline gives CDR1 SEHNR, CDR2 FQNEAQ (reference sequence). The V end lost 3 bases, the J end lost 5 bases, and 5 bases lay between the germline ends.

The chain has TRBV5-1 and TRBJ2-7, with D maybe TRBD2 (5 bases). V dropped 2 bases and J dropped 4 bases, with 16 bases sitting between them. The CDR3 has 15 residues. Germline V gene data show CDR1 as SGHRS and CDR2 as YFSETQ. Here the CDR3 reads CASSFRPGNEYEQYF. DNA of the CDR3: TGCGCCAGCAGCTTCCGACCGGGAAATGAGTACGAGCAGTACTTC. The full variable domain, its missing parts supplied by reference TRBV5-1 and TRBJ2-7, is KAGVTQTPRYLIKTRGQQVTLSCSPISGHRSVSWYQQTPGQGLQFLFEYFSETQRNKGNFPGRFSGRQFSNSRSEMNVSTLELGDSALYLCASSFRPGNEYEQYFGPGTRLTVT.

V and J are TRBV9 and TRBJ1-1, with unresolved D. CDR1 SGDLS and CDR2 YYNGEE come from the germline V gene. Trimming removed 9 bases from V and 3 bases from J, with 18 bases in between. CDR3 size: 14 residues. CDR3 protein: CATQSGSRYTEAFF. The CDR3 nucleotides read TGTGCCACCCAGTCCGGGTCGAGATACACTGAAGCTTTCTTT.

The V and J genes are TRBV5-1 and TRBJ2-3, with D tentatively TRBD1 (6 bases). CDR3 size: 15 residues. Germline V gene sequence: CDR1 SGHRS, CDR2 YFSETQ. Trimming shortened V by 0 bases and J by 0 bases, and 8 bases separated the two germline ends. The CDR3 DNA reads TGCGCCAGCAGCTTGGGGGGGCCAAGCACAGATACGCAGTATTTT. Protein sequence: CASSLGGPSTDTQYF. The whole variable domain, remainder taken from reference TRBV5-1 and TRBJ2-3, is KAGVTQTPRYLIKTRGQQVTLSCSPISGHRSVSWYQQTPGQGLQFLFEYFSETQRNKGNFPGRFSGRQFSNSRSEMNVSTLELGDSALYLCASSLGGPSTDTQYFGPGTRLTVL.

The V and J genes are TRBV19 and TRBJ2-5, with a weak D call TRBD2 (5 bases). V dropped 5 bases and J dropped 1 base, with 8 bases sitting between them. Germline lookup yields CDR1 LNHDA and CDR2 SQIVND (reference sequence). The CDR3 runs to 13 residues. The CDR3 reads CASSSGIQETQYF. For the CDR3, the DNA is TGTGCCAGTAGTTCCGGGATCCAAGAGACCCAGTACTTC.

CDR3 sequence: CASSDQSKAPLHF. CDR3 DNA: TGTGCCAGCAGTGATCAAAGCAAGGCACCCCTCCACTTT. J is TRBJ1-6 and V is TRBV2; no clear D gene. Trimming took off 3 bases at V and 11 bases at J, with 11 bases between the two ends. Germline CDR1 is SNHLY and CDR2 is FYNNEI. This CDR3 spans 13 amino acids.

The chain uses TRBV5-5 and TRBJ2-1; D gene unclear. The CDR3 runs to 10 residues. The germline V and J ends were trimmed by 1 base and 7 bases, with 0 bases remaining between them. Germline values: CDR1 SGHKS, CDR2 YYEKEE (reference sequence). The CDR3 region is CASSLNEQFF. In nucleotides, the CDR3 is TGTGCCAGCAGCTTGAATGAGCAGTTCTTC.

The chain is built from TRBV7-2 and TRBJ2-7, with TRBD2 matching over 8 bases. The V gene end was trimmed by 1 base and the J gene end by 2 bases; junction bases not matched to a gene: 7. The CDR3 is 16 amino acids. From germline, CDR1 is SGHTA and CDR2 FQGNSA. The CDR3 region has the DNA TGTGCCAGCAGCTTAGGGGGCGGGGGGACCCCCTACGAGCAGTACTTC. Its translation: CASSLGGGGTPYEQYF.

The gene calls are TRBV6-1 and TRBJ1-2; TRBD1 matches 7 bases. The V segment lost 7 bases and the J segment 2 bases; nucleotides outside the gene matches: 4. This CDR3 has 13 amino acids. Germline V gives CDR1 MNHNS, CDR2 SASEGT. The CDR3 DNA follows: TGTGCCAGCACTGTACAGGGGAACTATGGCTACACCTTC. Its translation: CASTVQGNYGYTF.